This T cell receptor (beta chain) was sequenced for a study of T cell changes during pregnancy in multiple sclerosis. TCRdb's copy holds only in-frame clones and misses some; the assay was immunoSEQ multiplex PCR. The sample contains fewer than 60,000 clones, around 90% of which appear only once. This clone was seen a few times. From germline, CDR1 is MNHEY and CDR2 SVGAGI. The CDR3 has 15 residues. V lost 4 bases to trimming and J lost 0 bases; unmatched junction nucleotides: 4. Sample: CD8+ T cells from peripheral blood mononuclear cells, taken after pregnancy. The chain couples TRBV6-5 to TRBJ2-5; 8 nucleotides agree with TRBD2. This clonotype was obtained from a female donor with multiple sclerosis, enrolled in a pregnancy study. The CDR3 region is CASSFERGYQETQYF. CDR3 in DNA: TGTGCCAGCAGTTTTGAGCGGGGGTACCAAGAGACCCAGTACTTC.